These T cell receptor beta chains were read from a single sample in a study of shared T cell receptors in the human thymus. Clones were sequenced by immunoSEQ multiplex PCR, and TCRdb holds only the in-frame ones, with some missing. The top ten hold roughly 0.01% of the sample, which has 700,000 or so clones, roughly 85% seen once. Separately, the same data were catalogued under a study of human thymus T cells.

Sequencing input: thymocytes. The source is a girl under three years old with a congenital heart defect. The CDR3 runs from the conserved cysteine through the conserved F or W.

>TRBJ1-2|TRBV6-5
CASSYTGGAGHGYTF
>TRBJ2-3|TRBV5-1
CASSLGLAGPGDTQYF
>TRBJ1-2|TRBV27
CASSFGGPDMAGYTF
>TRBJ1-2|TRBV28
CASSRKGAPGGYTF
>TRBJ2-1|TRBV9
CASSVGTSIGNEQFF
>TRBJ1-1|TRBV30
CAWRQGVVNTEAFF
>TRBJ2-1|TRBV6-4
CASRADRGVTGYNEQFF
>TRBJ2-7|TRBV27
CASSSTGTEDYEQYF
>TRBJ1-4|TRBV6-6
CASSQQTLGQEKLFF
>TRBJ2-7|TRBV5-1
CASSLVPGQEYEQYF
>TRBJ1-1|TRBV6-5
CASSYLDDRTEAFF
>TRBJ1-4|TRBV7-2
CASSLNPGAINEKLFF
>TRBJ2-7|TRBV6-1
CASSEPTGAFSDYEQYF
>TRBJ2-7|TRBV28
CASTQRDRPYEQYF
>TRBJ1-5|TRBV27
CASSSLRTGNQPQHF
>TRBJ1-3|TRBV29-1
CSVRPPDSGPRNTIYF
>TRBJ2-5|TRBV5-6
CASSLGRRGRETQYF
>TRBJ1-1|TRBV7-2
CASTTRQVVLNTEAFF
>TRBJ2-3|TRBV10-3
CAISEEYPRDSYTDTQYF
>TRBJ2-5|TRBV9
CASSALLAGQETQYF
>TRBJ2-3|TRBV6-4
CASRLGQGDRDTQYF
>TRBJ2-7|TRBV6-5
CASSYSGRGWNEQYF
>TRBJ2-1|TRBV2
CASFAFRDRFGEQFF
>TRBJ1-3|TRBV7-2
CASRPPGHLSSGNTIYF
>TRBJ1-2|TRBV9
CASSGEPNYGYTF
>TRBJ1-6|TRBV2
CASSPRRGGNPPLHF
>TRBJ1-4|TRBV7-9
CASSLGADNSTNEKLFF
>TRBJ1-1|TRBV10-3
CAISETGKGPNTEAFF
>TRBJ1-2|TRBV5-6
CASSLPGRTYGYTF
>TRBJ2-2|TRBV10-3
CAISESTSGGTGELFF
>TRBJ1-1|TRBV13
CASSLRGSDGNTEAFF
>TRBJ1-6|TRBV19
CASRQSSYNSPLHF
>TRBJ1-5|TRBV6-5
CASSTTGRQPQHF
>TRBJ2-2|TRBV9
CASSTLAGANTGELFF
>TRBJ1-2|TRBV5-1
CASSLAERNYGYTF
>TRBJ2-3|TRBV18
CASSPLGGGAGDTQYF
>TRBJ2-2|TRBV5-1
CASSNTPGTNTGELFF
>TRBJ1-2|TRBV5-1
CASSSDRANYGYTF
>TRBJ2-3|TRBV4-1
CASSQGRGGPSTDTQYF
>TRBJ1-1|TRBV5-6
CASSLGYSTEAFF
>TRBJ1-5|TRBV28
CASSLFGQGRYQPQHF
>TRBJ1-2|TRBV11-2
CASSPREWDRVSPNYGYTF
>TRBJ1-1|TRBV7-9
CASSLVGGQPNTEAFF
>TRBJ1-6|TRBV19
CASTDSLGSPLHF
>TRBJ2-7|TRBV7-2
CASSFTTSGGYEQYF
>TRBJ2-1|TRBV9
CASSDPGLAYNEQFF
>TRBJ1-1|TRBV10-3
CAIGRGGTEAFF
>TRBJ2-1|TRBV28
CASRLGWDRAYNEQFF
>TRBJ1-2|TRBV6-5
CASTGGAAGYTF
>TRBJ1-5|TRBV18
CASSPERANQPQHF
>TRBJ2-6|TRBV4-2
CASSQGTVGTVVLGANVLTF
>TRBJ1-1|TRBV19
CASSIAGGGMDTEAFF
>TRBJ2-2|TRBV6-1
CASGSRGGRELFF